The T cell receptor beta chain described here comes from a study of T cell changes during pregnancy in multiple sclerosis. Only in-frame clones appear in the TCRdb table, and some are missing; sequencing was by immunoSEQ multiplex PCR. Of some 57,000 clones listed, about 91% are singletons. V lost 5 bases and J 6 bases, leaving 10 bases between the germline ends. CDR3 size: 12 residues. Looked up from germline, CDR1 is SGHAT and CDR2 is FQNNGV. The sequence was collected from a female donor with multiple sclerosis, enrolled in a pregnancy study. Sequenced here: CD4+ T cells from peripheral blood mononuclear cells, sampled in the first trimester of pregnancy. The V gene is TRBV11-2, the J gene TRBJ1-2; D ambiguous. The CDR3 DNA follows: TGTGCCAGCAGCCGGATCGGGGATGGCTACACCTTC. Its translation is CASSRIGDGYTF.